This is a list of T cell receptor beta chains from one sample in a study of T-cell memory formation after mild COVID-19. Each CDR3 protein gets one entry after TCRdb re-called the 5' RACE reads with MiXCR. Of about 600,000 distinct CDR3 sequences in the sample, less than 25% are singletons; the top ten hold roughly 8.3%. Sequenced: PBMCs or a T cell subset sorted from them (not recorded which). The source of these receptors is an adult woman who had mild COVID-19 (a few samples of this study predate the infection). Cell type and time point are not known. CDR3s include the opening cysteine and the closing phenylalanine or tryptophan. D genes are given only for firm matches. Clone size is not always given. Where it is, it says once, few, many or a class for expanded clones.

len | d_gene | j_gene | v_gene | abundance | CDR3nt | CDR3aa
14 | . | TRBJ1-2 | TRBV7-8 | . | TGTGCCAGCAGCCTGGGAGCGACGGGCTATGGCTACACCTTC | CASSLGATGYGYTF
15 | TRBD2 | TRBJ2-1 | TRBV5-4 | few | TGTGCCAGCAGCTTGACGGTTGTAGCGGGAGCTCAGCAGTTCTTC | CASSLTVVAGAQQFF
14 | . | TRBJ2-7 | TRBV7-8 | few | TGTGCCAGCAGCTTAGCCCCAGCCGGCTACGAGCAGTACTTC | CASSLAPAGYEQYF
15 | . | TRBJ2-5 | TRBV14 | . | TGTGCCAGCAGCCAAGCGCGGGTGCTGGGAGAGACCCAGTACTTC | CASSQARVLGETQYF
15 | . | TRBJ1-2 | TRBV6-1 | few | TGTGCCAGCAGTGTGAGACCCGCCGCTCCCTATGGCTACACCTTC | CASSVRPAAPYGYTF
13 | TRBD1 | TRBJ2-7 | TRBV7-9 | few | TGTGCCACTGACAGGGTCGTCCCCTACGAGCAGTACTTC | CATDRVVPYEQYF
19 | TRBD2 | TRBJ2-2 | TRBV15 | . | TGTGCCACCAGCAGAGAAGGACTAGCGGGGGGCGCGAACACCGGGGAGCTGTTTTTT | CATSREGLAGGANTGELFF
16 | . | TRBJ1-6 | TRBV2 | few | TGTGCCAGCAGTGCGCGGACGGGTTCCTATAATTCACCCCTCCACTTT | CASSARTGSYNSPLHF
16 | TRBD1 | TRBJ2-1 | TRBV6-5 | few | TGTGCCAGCAGTTACGGGACAGGGGAGGAGTACAATGAGCAGTTCTTC | CASSYGTGEEYNEQFF
12 | . | TRBJ2-2 | TRBV20-1 | . | TGCAGTGCTCCTGGGGTCACCGGGGAGCTGTTTTTT | CSAPGVTGELFF
11 | . | TRBJ2-7 | TRBV6-5 | many | TGTGCCAGCAGGGGACCCTACGAGCAGTACTTC | CASRGPYEQYF
16 | TRBD2 | TRBJ2-1 | TRBV7-3 | few | TGTGCCAGCAGCGCGAAACTAGCGGGAGCCTACAATGAGCAGTTCTTC | CASSAKLAGAYNEQFF
15 | . | TRBJ2-7 | TRBV7-8 | . | TGTGCCAGCAGCGCACACCCGGGACTGGGGTACGAGCAGTACTTC | CASSAHPGLGYEQYF
13 | . | TRBJ2-2 | TRBV7-2 | many | TGTGCCAGCAGCTTAGACAGGCCCGGGGAGCTGTTTTTT | CASSLDRPGELFF
12 | . | TRBJ1-3 | TRBV28 | . | TGTGCCAGCAGTACGCTCGGGGGCACCATATATTTT | CASSTLGGTIYF
12 | . | TRBJ2-2 | TRBV28 | few | TGTGCCAGCAGACCCCGGGACTTAGAGCTGTTTTTT | CASRPRDLELFF
16 | TRBD1 | TRBJ2-4 | TRBV30 | . | TGTGCCTGGAGTGGCGCACAGGGGGCCCTCCAAAACATTCAGTACTTC | CAWSGAQGALQNIQYF
15 | . | TRBJ2-1 | TRBV19 | . | TGTGCCAGTAGTCGTTTGGGGGAGCGTTCCAATGAGCAGTTCTTC | CASSRLGERSNEQFF
14 | . | TRBJ2-1 | TRBV11-2 | few | TGTGCCAGCCTCGGACGGCCCGGATACAATGAGCAGTTCTTC | CASLGRPGYNEQFF
14 | . | TRBJ2-7 | TRBV5-6 | . | TGTGCCAGCAGCTTATCGTACGGTTCCTACGAGCAGTACTTC | CASSLSYGSYEQYF
14 | . | TRBJ2-7 | TRBV6-1 | few | TGTGCCAGCAGTGAAGGGGCGGATAACTACGAGCAGTACTTC | CASSEGADNYEQYF
15 | TRBD2 | TRBJ2-7 | TRBV13 | few | TGTGCCAGCAGCTTAGGTCTTCGGGAGGCCTACGAGCAGTACTTC | CASSLGLREAYEQYF
12 | . | TRBJ1-1 | TRBV7-9 | few | TGTGCCAGCAGCTTAGTAGGCCAGGGAGCTTTCTTT | CASSLVGQGAFF
14 | TRBD1 | TRBJ1-6 | TRBV10-3 | . | TGTGCCATCAGGAGGGACAGGGAAGATTCACCCGTCCACTTT | CAIRRDREDSPVHF
16 | TRBD1 | TRBJ1-2 | TRBV12-3/TRBV12-4 | . | TGTGCCAGCAGTCTCCGGGACAGTCTGATGAACTATGGCTACACCTTC | CASSLRDSLMNYGYTF
14 | TRBD1 | TRBJ1-2 | TRBV2 | few | TGTGCCAGCACCGAGAGGGACAGGGTTTATGGCTACACCTTC | CASTERDRVYGYTF
14 | . | TRBJ1-2 | TRBV5-1 | . | TGCGCCAGCAGCTTAACGACGGTCTCGGGGAGATACACCTTC | CASSLTTVSGRYTF
13 | . | TRBJ2-3 | TRBV29-1 | . | TGCAGCGTTGAAGGGAGCGGAACAGATACGCAGTATTTT | CSVEGSGTDTQYF